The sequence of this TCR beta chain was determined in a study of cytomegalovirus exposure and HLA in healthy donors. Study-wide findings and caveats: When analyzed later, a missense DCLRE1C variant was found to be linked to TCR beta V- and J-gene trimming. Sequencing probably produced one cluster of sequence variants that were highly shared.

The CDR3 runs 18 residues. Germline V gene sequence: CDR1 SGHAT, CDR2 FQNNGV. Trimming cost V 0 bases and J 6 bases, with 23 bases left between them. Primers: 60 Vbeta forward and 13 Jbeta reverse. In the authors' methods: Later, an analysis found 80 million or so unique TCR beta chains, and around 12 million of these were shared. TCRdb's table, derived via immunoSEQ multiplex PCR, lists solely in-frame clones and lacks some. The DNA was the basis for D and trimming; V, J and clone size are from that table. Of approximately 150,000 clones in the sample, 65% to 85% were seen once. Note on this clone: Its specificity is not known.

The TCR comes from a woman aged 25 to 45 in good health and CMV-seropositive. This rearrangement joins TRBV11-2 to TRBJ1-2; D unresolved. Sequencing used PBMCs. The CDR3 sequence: CASSLDPNAQGGANGYTF. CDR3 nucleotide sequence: TGTGCCAGCAGCTTAGATCCCAATGCCCAAGGAGGTGCAAATGGCTACACCTTC.